These T cell receptor beta chains were read from a single sample in a study of shared clonotypes between healthy human individuals. Sequencing used immunoSEQ multiplex PCR; TCRdb keeps in-frame clones, though not all of them. Here the sample spans 500,000 or so clones, 95% to 97% being singletons. Sequenced material: naive CD4+ T cells sorted from blood. All receptors come from a woman in her 30s in good health. The CDR3 runs from the conserved cysteine through the conserved F or W. The order of the fields is clone size, V gene, J gene, D gene, CDR3 protein, CDR3 DNA. D genes are given only for firm matches. Part of the rows lack a size; the others show once, few, many or a class for expanded clones.

clone size: .
V gene: TRBV5-5
J gene: TRBJ2-7
D gene: .
CDR3 protein: CASSLVVGALYEQYF
CDR3 DNA: TGTGCCAGCAGCTTGGTCGTAGGGGCTCTCTACGAGCAGTACTTC

clone size: .
V gene: TRBV10-3
J gene: TRBJ2-1
D gene: TRBD2
CDR3 protein: CAIGAGTSNNEQFF
CDR3 DNA: TGTGCCATCGGGGCCGGGACTAGCAACAATGAGCAGTTCTTC

clone size: .
V gene: TRBV27
J gene: TRBJ2-5
D gene: .
CDR3 protein: CASSLASSQETQYF
CDR3 DNA: TGTGCCAGCAGTTTAGCCAGCAGCCAAGAGACCCAGTACTTC

clone size: .
V gene: TRBV6-1
J gene: TRBJ2-7
D gene: TRBD2
CDR3 protein: CASSEARLAGVDYEQYF
CDR3 DNA: TGTGCCAGCAGTGAAGCGCGGCTAGCGGGAGTCGACTACGAGCAGTACTTC

clone size: .
V gene: TRBV7-2
J gene: TRBJ2-2
D gene: .
CDR3 protein: CASSLEGGYANTGELFF
CDR3 DNA: TGTGCCAGCAGCTTAGAGGGCGGGTACGCGAACACCGGGGAGCTGTTTTTT

clone size: .
V gene: TRBV5-1
J gene: TRBJ2-7
D gene: .
CDR3 protein: CASRQSRDGSYEQYF
CDR3 DNA: TGCGCCAGCAGGCAGAGCCGGGACGGTAGCTACGAGCAGTACTTC

clone size: .
V gene: TRBV28
J gene: TRBJ2-3
D gene: TRBD2
CDR3 protein: CASSLIGASGTDTQYF
CDR3 DNA: TGTGCCAGCAGTTTAATCGGGGCTAGCGGGACAGATACGCAGTATTTT

clone size: .
V gene: TRBV19
J gene: TRBJ1-5
D gene: .
CDR3 protein: CASSAGMNQPQHF
CDR3 DNA: TGTGCCAGTAGTGCCGGGATGAATCAGCCCCAGCATTTT

clone size: .
V gene: TRBV5-4
J gene: TRBJ2-7
D gene: .
CDR3 protein: CASSPSRDSAYEQYF
CDR3 DNA: TGTGCCAGCAGCCCGAGTCGGGACTCCGCCTACGAGCAGTACTTC

clone size: .
V gene: TRBV19
J gene: TRBJ2-1
D gene: .
CDR3 protein: CASSIGPLVGEQFF
CDR3 DNA: TGTGCCAGTAGTATAGGTCCACTAGTAGGCGAGCAGTTCTTC

clone size: .
V gene: TRBV4-1
J gene: TRBJ1-3
D gene: .
CDR3 protein: CASSQVGRSWSSGNTIYF
CDR3 DNA: TGCGCCAGCAGCCAAGTGGGCCGATCTTGGAGCTCTGGAAACACCATATATTTT

clone size: .
V gene: TRBV18
J gene: TRBJ1-5
D gene: .
CDR3 protein: CASSPWGGQPQHF
CDR3 DNA: TGTGCCAGCTCACCGTGGGGGGGTCAGCCCCAGCATTTT

clone size: .
V gene: TRBV5-4
J gene: TRBJ2-3
D gene: .
CDR3 protein: CASSLGGVGGTDTQYF
CDR3 DNA: TGTGCCAGCAGCTTGGGGGGGGTTGGCGGCACAGATACGCAGTATTTT

clone size: .
V gene: TRBV10-2
J gene: TRBJ2-7
D gene: .
CDR3 protein: CASRDGSLYEQYF
CDR3 DNA: TGCGCCAGCAGGGACGGGAGTCTCTACGAGCAGTACTTC

clone size: .
V gene: TRBV4-1
J gene: TRBJ2-1
D gene: .
CDR3 protein: CASSQIVVGRGEQFF
CDR3 DNA: TGCGCCAGCAGCCAAATCGTCGTAGGACGGGGTGAGCAGTTCTTC

clone size: .
V gene: TRBV28
J gene: TRBJ2-1
D gene: .
CDR3 protein: CASSSEVHQFF
CDR3 DNA: TGTGCCAGCTCCTCAGAGGTCCATCAGTTCTTC

clone size: .
V gene: TRBV5-6
J gene: TRBJ2-7
D gene: .
CDR3 protein: CASSTHYEQYF
CDR3 DNA: TGTGCCAGCAGCACCCACTACGAGCAGTACTTC

clone size: .
V gene: TRBV19
J gene: TRBJ2-7
D gene: TRBD2
CDR3 protein: CASSIDTSGPYEQYF
CDR3 DNA: TGTGCCAGTAGTATAGACACTAGCGGGCCTTACGAGCAGTACTTC

clone size: .
V gene: TRBV2
J gene: TRBJ1-3
D gene: .
CDR3 protein: CASSSQISGNTIYF
CDR3 DNA: TGTGCCAGCAGCTCACAGATCTCTGGAAACACCATATATTTT

clone size: .
V gene: TRBV28
J gene: TRBJ1-5
D gene: TRBD1
CDR3 protein: CASSFGTGGWSNQPQHF
CDR3 DNA: TGTGCCAGCAGTTTTGGGACAGGGGGCTGGAGCAATCAGCCCCAGCATTTT

clone size: .
V gene: TRBV7-9
J gene: TRBJ2-7
D gene: TRBD1
CDR3 protein: CASSRRDSFFEQYF
CDR3 DNA: TGTGCCAGCAGCCGCCGGGACAGTTTCTTCGAGCAGTACTTC

clone size: .
V gene: TRBV11-2
J gene: TRBJ2-1
D gene: TRBD2
CDR3 protein: CASRSSGSYNEQFF
CDR3 DNA: TGTGCCAGCAGGTCTAGCGGGAGCTACAATGAGCAGTTCTTC

clone size: .
V gene: TRBV18
J gene: TRBJ2-1
D gene: .
CDR3 protein: CASSLGGTVDNEQFF
CDR3 DNA: TGTGCCAGCTCACTGGGAGGGACAGTGGACAATGAGCAGTTCTTC

clone size: .
V gene: TRBV6-5
J gene: TRBJ2-1
D gene: .
CDR3 protein: CASSYSRGRKHEQFF
CDR3 DNA: TGTGCCAGCAGTTACTCCCGGGGGCGCAAGCATGAGCAGTTCTTC

clone size: .
V gene: TRBV28
J gene: TRBJ1-2
D gene: .
CDR3 protein: CASSSDIPNYGYTF
CDR3 DNA: TGTGCCAGCAGTTCGGACATACCTAACTATGGCTACACCTTC

clone size: .
V gene: TRBV29-1
J gene: TRBJ2-7
D gene: .
CDR3 protein: CSVAPTLGDEQYF
CDR3 DNA: TGCAGCGTTGCCCCGACACTTGGGGACGAGCAGTACTTC

clone size: .
V gene: TRBV5-6
J gene: TRBJ2-5
D gene: TRBD2
CDR3 protein: CASGTSGIWETQYF
CDR3 DNA: TGTGCCAGCGGGACTAGCGGGATTTGGGAGACCCAGTACTTC

clone size: .
V gene: TRBV4-1
J gene: TRBJ2-2
D gene: TRBD1
CDR3 protein: CASSRQGALAGELFF
CDR3 DNA: TGCGCCAGCAGCCGACAGGGGGCTTTAGCCGGGGAGCTGTTTTTT

clone size: .
V gene: TRBV28
J gene: TRBJ1-2
D gene: TRBD1
CDR3 protein: CASSSGQGPYYGYTF
CDR3 DNA: TGTGCCAGCAGCTCCGGACAGGGCCCATACTATGGCTACACCTTC

clone size: once
V gene: TRBV13
J gene: TRBJ1-5
D gene: TRBD1
CDR3 protein: CASSVHTGTGRDQPQHF
CDR3 DNA: TGTGCCAGCAGCGTCCACACCGGGACAGGGAGGGATCAGCCCCAGCATTTT

clone size: .
V gene: TRBV7-9
J gene: TRBJ2-7
D gene: .
CDR3 protein: CASSLARGVRDEQYF
CDR3 DNA: TGTGCCAGCAGCTTAGCGCGGGGCGTTCGGGACGAGCAGTACTTC

clone size: .
V gene: TRBV19
J gene: TRBJ1-3
D gene: .
CDR3 protein: CASSIERLQGGRRGNTIYF
CDR3 DNA: TGTGCCAGTAGTATCGAGCGGTTGCAGGGCGGACGCCGCGGAAACACCATATATTTT

clone size: .
V gene: TRBV19
J gene: TRBJ1-5
D gene: TRBD1
CDR3 protein: CASSRQGNQPQHF
CDR3 DNA: TGTGCCAGTAGCCGACAGGGGAATCAGCCCCAGCATTTT

clone size: .
V gene: TRBV5-8
J gene: TRBJ2-6
D gene: TRBD2
CDR3 protein: CASSLVRTSGISSGANVLTF
CDR3 DNA: TGTGCCAGCAGCTTGGTGCGGACTAGCGGGATCAGCTCTGGGGCCAACGTCCTGACTTTC

clone size: .
V gene: TRBV25-1
J gene: TRBJ1-5
D gene: .
CDR3 protein: CASSEYSNQPQHF
CDR3 DNA: TGTGCCAGCAGTGAATATAGCAATCAGCCCCAGCATTTT

clone size: once
V gene: TRBV18
J gene: TRBJ2-6
D gene: TRBD1
CDR3 protein: CASSPPGGSGANVLTF
CDR3 DNA: TGTGCCAGCTCGCCCCCAGGGGGCTCTGGGGCCAACGTCCTGACTTTC

clone size: .
V gene: TRBV11-2
J gene: TRBJ2-7
D gene: .
CDR3 protein: CASSPGLKSSYEQYF
CDR3 DNA: TGTGCCAGCAGCCCCGGTCTGAAAAGCTCCTACGAGCAGTACTTC

clone size: .
V gene: TRBV18
J gene: TRBJ1-2
D gene: TRBD1
CDR3 protein: CASSPQGVFSGYTF
CDR3 DNA: TGTGCCAGCTCACCGCAGGGGGTATTTTCCGGCTACACCTTC

clone size: .
V gene: TRBV19
J gene: TRBJ1-4
D gene: .
CDR3 protein: CASSGGNEKLFF
CDR3 DNA: TGTGCCAGTAGTGGCGGAAATGAAAAACTGTTTTTT

clone size: .
V gene: TRBV29-1
J gene: TRBJ2-7
D gene: TRBD1
CDR3 protein: CSVENRGNSYEQYF
CDR3 DNA: TGCAGCGTTGAAAACAGGGGGAACTCCTACGAGCAGTACTTC

clone size: .
V gene: TRBV10-1
J gene: TRBJ2-1
D gene: TRBD1
CDR3 protein: CASSGTDRGLYNEQFF
CDR3 DNA: TGCGCCAGCAGTGGGACGGACAGGGGATTGTACAATGAGCAGTTCTTC

clone size: .
V gene: TRBV28
J gene: TRBJ2-7
D gene: .
CDR3 protein: CASSSGDAYEQYF
CDR3 DNA: TGTGCCAGCAGTTCGGGGGACGCCTACGAGCAGTACTTC

clone size: few
V gene: TRBV4-1
J gene: TRBJ2-7
D gene: .
CDR3 protein: CASKVSLAVYEQYF
CDR3 DNA: TGCGCCAGCAAGGTTTCGCTAGCCGTCTACGAGCAGTACTTC

clone size: once
V gene: TRBV10-3
J gene: TRBJ2-5
D gene: .
CDR3 protein: CAISFGEETQYF
CDR3 DNA: TGTGCCATCAGCTTCGGAGAAGAGACCCAGTACTTC

clone size: .
V gene: TRBV28
J gene: TRBJ2-1
D gene: TRBD2
CDR3 protein: CASSRPTGLAGANEQFF
CDR3 DNA: TGTGCCAGCAGCAGACCCACGGGACTAGCGGGAGCGAATGAGCAGTTCTTC

clone size: once
V gene: TRBV5-1
J gene: TRBJ2-3
D gene: TRBD2
CDR3 protein: CASSPAGGPADTQYF
CDR3 DNA: TGCGCCAGCAGCCCAGCGGGAGGGCCAGCAGATACGCAGTATTTT